This T cell receptor (beta chain) is from a study of cytomegalovirus exposure and HLA in healthy donors. General study points: In a later analysis, donors in an Asian-associated ancestry cluster reportedly had fewer N-insertions in productive TCRs than the cohort mean. A previous analysis found most TCR beta V segments productive roughly 87% or roughly 30% of the time. The likely origin of a cluster of highly shared sequence variants was a sequencing artifact.

The CDR3 consists of 18 residues. In germline, CDR1 is LNHNV, CDR2 YYDKDF (reference sequence). V lost 3 bases and J 2 bases, leaving 19 bases between the germline ends. This clone was counted only a few times. Its antigen is unidentified. PCR amplification relied on 60 Vbeta primers (plus 13 Jbeta primers). Profiled with immunoSEQ multiplex PCR; TCRdb holds only in-frame clones, not every one. Of roughly 170,000 clones listed, less than 90% are singletons. Everyone who donated was a healthy bone marrow donor. The chain has TRBV15 and TRBJ2-2; tentative D call: TRBD1 (6 bases). This clonotype was sampled from a man under 40 in good health and CMV-seronegative. The sequenced sample consisted of PBMCs. The CDR3 loop is CATSSHPDRESNTGELFF. In nucleotides, the CDR3 is TGTGCCACCAGCAGCCACCCGGACAGAGAGTCAAACACCGGGGAGCTGTTTTTT.